These 2 T cell receptor beta chains originate from one sample sequenced in a study of shared clonotypes between healthy human individuals. Measured with immunoSEQ multiplex PCR; TCRdb has only the in-frame clones, and not every one. This sample has roughly 640,000 clones, with more than 95% found just once. Sequencing used naive CD4+ T cells sorted from blood. The subset denotes: CD45RA+ positively selected. The receptors here all came from a woman in her 30s in good health.

The chain links TRBV9 to TRBJ2-5, with 7 nucleotides matching TRBD2. V shed 0 bases and J 5 bases; nucleotides not matched to a gene: 7. This CDR3 is 15 amino acids long. From germline, CDR1 is SGDLS and CDR2 YYNGEE. CDR3 bases: TGTGCCAGCAGCGTAGCCGGCGGGAGTACTGAGACCCAGTACTTC. Translating it yields CASSVAGGSTETQYF.

The gene calls are TRBV2 and TRBJ2-5, with D possibly being TRBD1 or TRBD2 (6 bases each). Deletions cut 7 bases from V and 5 bases from J, with 17 bases between. CDR3 length: 14 residues. Per the germline V gene, CDR1 is SNHLY and CDR2 is FYNNEI. The CDR3 region has the DNA TGTGCCAGCACCGGGACTCCGGGGGCGGAGACCCAGTACTTC. It is translated as CASTGTPGAETQYF.